Listed below are T cell receptor beta chains from one sample, sequenced in a study of blood T cell repertoires in COVID-19. Method: immunoSEQ multiplex PCR; TCRdb's copy keeps in-frame clones and lacks some. The data hold about 240,000 clones, with about 80% observed a single time. Sequenced input: peripheral blood. These receptors came from an elderly woman with acute or convalescent COVID-19. Both conserved end residues are part of each CDR3. Fields, in order: V gene, J gene, D gene, clone size, CDR3 protein, CDR3 DNA. The D gene is left open where the match is weak. Clone size is given for some rows only: seen once, a few or many times, or a class if the clone is expanded.

TRBV19	TRBJ1-5	TRBD1	-	CASSTKTGSNNQPQHF	TGTGCCAGTAGTACAAAGACAGGGAGCAACAATCAGCCCCAGCATTTT
TRBV5-1	TRBJ2-5	TRBD2	-	CASSLGIRTSGIETQYF	TGCGCCAGCAGCTTGGGAATTCGGACTAGCGGGATAGAGACCCAGTACTTC
TRBV19	TRBJ2-3	-	-	CASSIGGGGGTDTQYF	TGTGCCAGTAGTATAGGGGGCGGCGGGGGCACAGATACGCAGTATTTT
TRBV27	TRBJ2-1	-	-	CASSSWSGRDNEQFF	TGTGCCAGCAGCTCCTGGTCCGGGCGGGACAATGAGCAGTTCTTC
TRBV5-5	TRBJ1-5	-	-	CASSPGEGEQPQHF	TGTGCCAGCAGTCCGGGGGAAGGGGAACAGCCCCAGCATTTT
TRBV9	TRBJ2-3	-	-	CASSDMSVQNTDTQYF	TGTGCCAGCAGCGATATGTCTGTCCAGAACACAGATACGCAGTATTTT
TRBV5-1	TRBJ1-2	-	once	CASSTGTGQREGYTF	TGCGCCAGCAGCACAGGGACGGGGCAACGTGAAGGCTACACCTTC
TRBV6-2/TRBV6-3	TRBJ1-2	-	-	CASSRPNSNYGYTF	TGTGCCAGCAGCCGCCCCAACTCCAACTATGGCTACACCTTC
TRBV5-1	TRBJ1-5	TRBD1	-	CASSLGTGLSNQPQHF	TGCGCCAGCAGCTTGGGGACAGGGCTTAGCAATCAGCCCCAGCATTTT
TRBV5-6	TRBJ1-5	TRBD1	few	CASSLGQGVNQPQHF	TGTGCCAGCAGCTTGGGCCAGGGGGTCAATCAGCCCCAGCATTTT
TRBV19	TRBJ1-1	TRBD1	-	CASSLLGQGILNTEAFF	TGTGCCAGTAGTCTTCTTGGACAGGGGATTCTGAACACTGAAGCTTTCTTT
TRBV7-2	TRBJ1-5	-	-	CASSLQTGFGQPQHF	TGTGCCAGCAGCCTTCAAACAGGGTTCGGTCAGCCCCAGCATTTT
TRBV7-2	TRBJ1-4	TRBD1	-	CASSLERGLGTNEKLFF	TGTGCCAGCAGCTTAGAGAGGGGGCTAGGGACTAATGAAAAACTGTTTTTT
TRBV19	TRBJ1-1	TRBD1	-	CASSMGRDRGDGTEAFF	TGTGCCAGTAGTATGGGAAGGGACAGGGGAGACGGCACTGAAGCTTTCTTT
TRBV19	TRBJ1-5	-	-	CASTGSGSFQPQHF	TGTGCCAGTACCGGGTCGGGTTCCTTTCAGCCCCAGCATTTT
TRBV6-5	TRBJ2-3	-	-	CASRLHFTDTQYF	TGTGCCAGCAGACTTCATTTTACAGATACGCAGTATTTT
TRBV10-3	TRBJ2-1	TRBD2	-	CAITDLAGPRQFF	TGTGCCATCACCGATCTAGCGGGGCCGAGGCAGTTCTTC
TRBV3-1/TRBV3-2	TRBJ2-6	-	-	CASSQYGANVLTF	TGTGCCAGCAGCCAATATGGGGCCAACGTCCTGACTTTC
TRBV19	TRBJ1-1	-	-	CASRQGSMNTEAFF	TGTGCCAGTAGACAGGGCAGCATGAACACTGAAGCTTTCTTT
TRBV12-3/TRBV12-4	TRBJ1-3	-	few	CASSTTGTIYF	TGTGCCAGCAGCACGACGGGCACCATATATTTT
TRBV2	TRBJ2-2	-	-	CASSAPGGSTGELFF	TGTGCCAGCAGTGCTCCCGGAGGAAGCACCGGGGAGCTGTTTTTT
TRBV5-4	TRBJ2-5	TRBD2	-	CASSPTSGGAMETQYF	TGTGCCAGCAGCCCGACTAGCGGGGGGGCCATGGAGACCCAGTACTTC
TRBV4-1	TRBJ1-4	-	-	CASSQAPDTATNEKLFF	TGCGCCAGCAGCCAAGCCCCCGACACTGCAACTAATGAAAAACTGTTTTTT
TRBV10-3	TRBJ2-5	TRBD2	-	CAIGSAGGYQETQYF	TGTGCCATCGGGTCGGCGGGAGGATACCAAGAGACCCAGTACTTC
TRBV2	TRBJ1-2	-	-	CASSGDITGYTF	TGTGCCAGCAGTGGGGACATTACGGGCTACACCTTC
TRBV6-1	TRBJ2-2	TRBD2	-	CASSEREWGELFF	TGTGCCAGCAGTGAGCGGGAGTGGGGGGAGCTGTTTTTT
TRBV19	TRBJ2-6	-	-	CASSIQGRANVLTF	TGTGCCAGTAGTATACAGGGAAGGGCCAACGTCCTGACTTTC
TRBV18	TRBJ2-3	TRBD2	-	CASSPTGGSTDTQYF	TGTGCCAGCTCACCTACGGGGGGGAGCACAGATACGCAGTATTTT
TRBV2	TRBJ1-2	-	-	CASSGTANYGYTF	TGTGCCAGCAGTGGGACAGCTAACTATGGCTACACCTTC
TRBV7-8	TRBJ2-7	-	-	CASSLNNYEQYF	TGTGCCAGCAGCTTAAACAACTACGAGCAGTACTTC
TRBV11-2	TRBJ2-3	-	-	CASSLFRGPSPDTQYF	TGTGCCAGCAGCTTATTTAGAGGGCCGTCCCCAGATACGCAGTATTTT
TRBV3-1/TRBV3-2	TRBJ1-5	TRBD1	few	CASGQGSQPQHF	TGTGCCAGCGGACAGGGGAGTCAGCCCCAGCATTTT
TRBV9	TRBJ1-2	TRBD1	-	CASSAGQGNYGYTF	TGTGCCAGCAGCGCGGGACAGGGCAACTATGGCTACACCTTC
TRBV27	TRBJ1-2	TRBD1	-	CASTKLGQWNYGYTF	TGTGCCAGCACCAAATTGGGACAGTGGAACTATGGCTACACCTTC
TRBV19	TRBJ1-4	TRBD1	-	CASSPQGRTNEKLFF	TGTGCCAGTAGTCCACAGGGGCGGACTAATGAAAAACTGTTTTTT
TRBV12-5	TRBJ1-1	TRBD1	few	CASGSSDRTAFF	TGTGCTAGTGGTTCCTCGGACAGGACAGCTTTCTTT
TRBV3-1/TRBV3-2	TRBJ1-2	TRBD1	-	CASSPFRTGGGYTF	TGTGCCAGCAGCCCGTTTCGGACAGGGGGCGGCTACACCTTC
TRBV18	TRBJ2-4	TRBD2	-	CASSLPSGGRAKNIQYF	TGTGCCAGCTCACTCCCTAGCGGGGGGCGAGCCAAAAACATTCAGTACTTC
TRBV27	TRBJ1-1	-	-	CASSHQGNTEAFF	TGTGCCAGCAGTCATCAGGGAAATACTGAAGCTTTCTTT
TRBV2	TRBJ2-5	TRBD1	once	CASSPGQARRETQYF	TGTGCCAGCAGTCCCGGACAGGCTAGGCGAGAGACCCAGTACTTC
TRBV5-1	TRBJ2-5	TRBD1	-	CASSLGTGGLETQYF	TGCGCCAGCAGCTTAGGGACAGGGGGCCTGGAGACCCAGTACTTC
TRBV2	TRBJ1-1	-	-	CASSENPGLYTEAFF	TGTGCCAGCAGTGAAAACCCGGGACTATACACTGAAGCTTTCTTT
TRBV10-1	TRBJ2-3	-	-	CASIEADLHGDTQYF	TGCGCCAGCATAGAGGCAGATCTGCACGGAGATACGCAGTATTTT
TRBV7-6	TRBJ1-6	TRBD1	-	CASSARDRGYNSPLHF	TGTGCCAGCAGCGCACGGGACAGGGGCTATAATTCACCCCTCCACTTT
TRBV6-5	TRBJ2-1	TRBD2	-	CASSLQRTSGGFF	TGTGCCAGCAGTCTGCAAAGGACTAGCGGGGGGTTCTTC
TRBV6-1	TRBJ1-5	-	-	CASSEGRHQPQHF	TGTGCCAGCAGTGAGGGCAGGCATCAGCCCCAGCATTTT
TRBV10-3	TRBJ1-5	TRBD1	few	CAISENRGHQPQHF	TGTGCCATCAGTGAGAATAGGGGGCATCAGCCCCAGCATTTT
TRBV19	TRBJ2-1	TRBD2	once	CASSISTSGAYNEQFF	TGTGCCAGTAGTATCTCGACTAGCGGGGCTTACAATGAGCAGTTCTTC
TRBV5-1	TRBJ2-7	TRBD1	-	CASSPEGTGTNYEQYF	TGCGCCAGCAGCCCGGAAGGGACAGGGACCAACTACGAGCAGTACTTC
TRBV2	TRBJ1-6	TRBD1	-	CASSEQGASNSPLHF	TGTGCCAGCAGTGAACAGGGGGCAAGTAATTCACCCCTCCACTTT
TRBV5-1	TRBJ2-7	TRBD2	-	CASSIGLAGVDEQYF	TGCGCCAGCAGCATTGGACTAGCGGGAGTCGACGAGCAGTACTTC
TRBV21-1	TRBJ1-6	-	-	CVRSPLHF	TGTGTGCGTTCACCCCTCCACTTT
TRBV19	TRBJ1-2	-	-	CASSIGQGPYGYTF	TGTGCCAGTAGTATTGGTCAGGGGCCCTATGGCTACACCTTC
TRBV19	TRBJ1-4	TRBD1	-	CASRDRGRGVSMANEKLFF	TGTGCCAGTAGGGACAGGGGGCGCGGAGTTTCCATGGCTAATGAAAAACTGTTTTTT
TRBV21-1	TRBJ1-2	-	-	CASSKAQGVGYGYTF	TGTGCCAGCAGCAAAGCACAGGGGGTGGGTTATGGCTACACCTTC